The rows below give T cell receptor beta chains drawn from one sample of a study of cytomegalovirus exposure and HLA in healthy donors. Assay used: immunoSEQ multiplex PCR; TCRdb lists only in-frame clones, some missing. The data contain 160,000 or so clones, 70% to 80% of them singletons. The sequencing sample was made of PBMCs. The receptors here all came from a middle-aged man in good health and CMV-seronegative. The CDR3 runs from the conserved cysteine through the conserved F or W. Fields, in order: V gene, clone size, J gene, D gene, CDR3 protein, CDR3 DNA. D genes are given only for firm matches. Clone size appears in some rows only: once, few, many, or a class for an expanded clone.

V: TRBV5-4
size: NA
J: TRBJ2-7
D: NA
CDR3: CASSQDRRLHEQYF
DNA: TGTGCCAGCAGCCAAGACAGGCGCCTCCACGAGCAGTACTTC

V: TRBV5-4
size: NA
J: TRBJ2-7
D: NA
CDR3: CASSFELYEQYF
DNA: TGTGCCAGCAGCTTTGAACTTTACGAGCAGTACTTC

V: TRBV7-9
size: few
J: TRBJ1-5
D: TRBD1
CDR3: CASSPVQGDHQPQHF
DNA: TGTGCCAGCAGCCCCGTACAGGGGGACCATCAGCCCCAGCATTTT

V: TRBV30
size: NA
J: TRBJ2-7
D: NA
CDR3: CAWSFRTDEEQYF
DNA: TGTGCCTGGAGTTTCCGGACAGACGAAGAGCAGTACTTC

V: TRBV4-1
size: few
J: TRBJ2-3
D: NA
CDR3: CASSQVLEADTQYF
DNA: TGTGCCAGCAGCCAAGTTCTAGAGGCAGATACGCAGTATTTT

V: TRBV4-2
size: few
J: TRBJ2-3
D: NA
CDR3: CASSELGKGVDTQYF
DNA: TGTGCCAGCAGCGAACTGGGGAAAGGGGTAGATACGCAGTATTTT

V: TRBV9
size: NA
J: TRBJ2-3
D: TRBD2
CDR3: CASSVAAGVADTQYF
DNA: TGTGCCAGCAGCGTAGCAGCGGGGGTAGCAGATACGCAGTATTTT

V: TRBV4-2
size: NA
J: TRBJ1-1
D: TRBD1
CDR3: CASSQARTGMNTEAFF
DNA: TGTGCCAGCAGCCAAGCAAGGACAGGGATGAACACTGAAGCTTTCTTT

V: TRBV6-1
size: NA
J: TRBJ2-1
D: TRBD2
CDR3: CASSTGLAGVGQFF
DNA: TGTGCCAGCAGTACCGGACTAGCGGGGGTTGGGCAGTTCTTC

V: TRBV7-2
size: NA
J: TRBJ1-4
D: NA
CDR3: CASSLAGGREKLFF
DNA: TGTGCCAGCAGCTTAGCAGGGGGTCGGGAAAAACTGTTTTTT

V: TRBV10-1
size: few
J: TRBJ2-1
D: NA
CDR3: CASSSQVGAEQFF
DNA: TGCGCCAGCAGTAGCCAGGTAGGCGCTGAGCAGTTCTTC

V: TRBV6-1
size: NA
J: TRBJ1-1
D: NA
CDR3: CASAQGTEAFF
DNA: TGTGCCAGCGCACAGGGAACTGAAGCTTTCTTT

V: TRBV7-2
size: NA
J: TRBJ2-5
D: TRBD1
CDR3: CASSPDRGRQETQYF
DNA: TGTGCCAGCAGCCCAGACAGGGGGCGGCAGGAGACCCAGTACTTC

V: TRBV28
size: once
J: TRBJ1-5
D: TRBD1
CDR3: CASSLYDREDQPQHF
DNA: TGTGCCAGCAGTTTATATGACAGGGAAGATCAGCCCCAGCATTTT

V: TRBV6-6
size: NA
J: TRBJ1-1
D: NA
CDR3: CASSYSSRGGGTEAFF
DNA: TGTGCCAGCAGTTACTCGAGCCGGGGCGGAGGGACTGAAGCTTTCTTT

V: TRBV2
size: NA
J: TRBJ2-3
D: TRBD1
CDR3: CASRGGTGAFTDTQYF
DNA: TGTGCCAGCAGGGGAGGGACAGGGGCCTTCACAGATACGCAGTATTTT

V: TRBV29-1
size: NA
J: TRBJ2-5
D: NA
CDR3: CSVRHRVGQETQYF
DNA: TGCAGCGTCCGGCACAGGGTAGGCCAAGAGACCCAGTACTTC

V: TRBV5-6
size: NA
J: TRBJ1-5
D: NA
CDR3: CASSFTTPGSNQPQHF
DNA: TGTGCCAGCAGCTTTACTACACCGGGTAGCAATCAGCCCCAGCATTTT

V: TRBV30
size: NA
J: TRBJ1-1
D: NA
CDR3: CAWSAAGGTEAFF
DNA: TGTGCCTGGAGTGCGGCGGGGGGGACTGAAGCTTTCTTT

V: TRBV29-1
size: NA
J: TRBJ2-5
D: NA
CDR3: CSVVWGPETQYF
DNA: TGCAGCGTTGTTTGGGGGCCAGAGACCCAGTACTTC

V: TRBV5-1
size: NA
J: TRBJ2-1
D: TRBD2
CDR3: CASSETSGIYNEQFF
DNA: TGCGCCAGCAGCGAAACTAGCGGGATATACAATGAGCAGTTCTTC

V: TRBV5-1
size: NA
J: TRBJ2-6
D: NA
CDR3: CASSPLGQRRRGGDPGANVLTF
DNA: TGCGCCAGCAGCCCTTTAGGACAGCGCCGACGTGGGGGGGACCCTGGGGCCAACGTCCTGACTTTC

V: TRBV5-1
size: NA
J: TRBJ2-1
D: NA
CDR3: CASSLGHASSYNEQFF
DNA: TGCGCCAGCAGCTTGGGTCACGCGAGCTCCTACAATGAGCAGTTCTTC

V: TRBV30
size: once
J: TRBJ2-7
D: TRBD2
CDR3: CAWMSGTSGDYEQYF
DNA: TGTGCCTGGATGTCCGGGACTAGCGGAGACTACGAGCAGTACTTC

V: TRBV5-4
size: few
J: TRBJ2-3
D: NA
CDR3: CASSLLVSGSTDTQYF
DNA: TGTGCCAGCAGCTTGTTAGTCAGCGGGAGCACAGATACGCAGTATTTT

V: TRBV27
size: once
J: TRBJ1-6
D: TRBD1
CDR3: CASSPTGQPFSYNSPLHF
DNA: TGTGCCAGCTCTCCCACGGGACAGCCTTTCTCCTATAATTCACCCCTCCACTTT

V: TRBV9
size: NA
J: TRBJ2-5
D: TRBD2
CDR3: CASSVVASGGMKGETQYF
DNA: TGTGCCAGCAGCGTAGTGGCTAGCGGGGGGATGAAGGGAGAGACCCAGTACTTC

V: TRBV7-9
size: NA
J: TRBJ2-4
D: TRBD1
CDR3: CSSSSDRGHIQYF
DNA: TGTTCCAGCAGCTCAGACAGGGGACACATTCAGTACTTC

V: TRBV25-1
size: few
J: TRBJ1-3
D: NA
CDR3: CASIPQGSMTGNTIYF
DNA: TGTGCCAGCATCCCCCAGGGATCGATGACTGGAAACACCATATATTTT

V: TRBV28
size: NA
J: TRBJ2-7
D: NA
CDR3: CASSSGAYEQYF
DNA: TGTGCCAGCAGTTCAGGGGCCTACGAGCAGTACTTC

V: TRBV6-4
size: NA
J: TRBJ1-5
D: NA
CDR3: CASNPRRGTQPQHF
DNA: TGTGCCAGCAATCCACGACGGGGAACTCAGCCCCAGCATTTT

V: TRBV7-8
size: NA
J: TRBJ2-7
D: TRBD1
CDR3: CASSLRDRVDEQYF
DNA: TGTGCCAGCAGCTTAAGGGACAGGGTGGACGAGCAGTACTTC

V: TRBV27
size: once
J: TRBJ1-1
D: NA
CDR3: CASSLLEGQEAFF
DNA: TGTGCCAGCAGTTTATTGGAGGGGCAGGAAGCTTTCTTT

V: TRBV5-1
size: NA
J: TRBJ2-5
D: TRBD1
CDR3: CASSLKDRAETQYF
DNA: TGCGCCAGCAGCCTAAAGGACAGGGCGGAGACCCAGTACTTC

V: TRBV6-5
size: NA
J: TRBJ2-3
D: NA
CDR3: CASSYPSGPTDTQYF
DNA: TGTGCCAGCAGTTACCCCTCAGGGCCCACAGATACGCAGTATTTT

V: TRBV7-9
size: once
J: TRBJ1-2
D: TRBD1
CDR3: CASSPTGGGVHDYGYTF
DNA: TGTGCCAGCAGCCCCACAGGGGGCGGCGTTCACGACTATGGCTACACCTTC

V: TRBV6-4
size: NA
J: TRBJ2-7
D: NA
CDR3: CASSAPHIYEQYF
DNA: TGTGCCAGCAGTGCCCCCCACATCTACGAGCAGTACTTC

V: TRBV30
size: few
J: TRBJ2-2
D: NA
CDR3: CAWTGVRDGELFF
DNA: TGTGCCTGGACGGGCGTGCGGGACGGGGAGCTGTTTTTT

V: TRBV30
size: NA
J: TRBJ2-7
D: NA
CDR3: CAWSVPGQGYYEQYF
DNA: TGTGCCTGGAGTGTACCGGGGCAGGGGTACTACGAGCAGTACTTC

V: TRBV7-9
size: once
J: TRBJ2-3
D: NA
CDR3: CASSQLGTDTQYF
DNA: TGTGCCAGCAGCCAACTAGGAACAGATACGCAGTATTTT

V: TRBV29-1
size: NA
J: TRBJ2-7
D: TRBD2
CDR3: CSVGTSGGLEQYF
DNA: TGCAGCGTTGGGACTAGCGGGGGTTTGGAGCAGTACTTC

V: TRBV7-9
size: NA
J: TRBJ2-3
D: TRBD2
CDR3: CASSRTSGGPDTQYF
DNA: TGTGCCAGCAGTCGGACTAGCGGGGGCCCAGATACGCAGTATTTT

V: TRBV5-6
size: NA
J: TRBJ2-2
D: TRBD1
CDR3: CASSRPGQYTGELFF
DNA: TGTGCCAGCAGCCGCCCGGGACAGTACACCGGGGAGCTGTTTTTT

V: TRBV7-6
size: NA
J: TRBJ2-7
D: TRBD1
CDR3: CASRQSDRGLIYEQYF
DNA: TGTGCCAGCAGACAATCCGACAGGGGGCTTATCTACGAGCAGTACTTC

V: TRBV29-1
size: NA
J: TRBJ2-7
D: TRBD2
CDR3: CSGGSSYEQYF
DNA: TGCAGCGGCGGGAGCTCCTACGAGCAGTACTTC

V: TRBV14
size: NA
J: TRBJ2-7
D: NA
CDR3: CASKTQGYEQYF
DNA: TGTGCCAGCAAGACCCAGGGGTACGAGCAGTACTTC

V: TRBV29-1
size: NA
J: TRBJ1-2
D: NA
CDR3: CSVGRGGFYGYTF
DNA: TGCAGCGTTGGACGCGGAGGATTTTATGGCTACACCTTC